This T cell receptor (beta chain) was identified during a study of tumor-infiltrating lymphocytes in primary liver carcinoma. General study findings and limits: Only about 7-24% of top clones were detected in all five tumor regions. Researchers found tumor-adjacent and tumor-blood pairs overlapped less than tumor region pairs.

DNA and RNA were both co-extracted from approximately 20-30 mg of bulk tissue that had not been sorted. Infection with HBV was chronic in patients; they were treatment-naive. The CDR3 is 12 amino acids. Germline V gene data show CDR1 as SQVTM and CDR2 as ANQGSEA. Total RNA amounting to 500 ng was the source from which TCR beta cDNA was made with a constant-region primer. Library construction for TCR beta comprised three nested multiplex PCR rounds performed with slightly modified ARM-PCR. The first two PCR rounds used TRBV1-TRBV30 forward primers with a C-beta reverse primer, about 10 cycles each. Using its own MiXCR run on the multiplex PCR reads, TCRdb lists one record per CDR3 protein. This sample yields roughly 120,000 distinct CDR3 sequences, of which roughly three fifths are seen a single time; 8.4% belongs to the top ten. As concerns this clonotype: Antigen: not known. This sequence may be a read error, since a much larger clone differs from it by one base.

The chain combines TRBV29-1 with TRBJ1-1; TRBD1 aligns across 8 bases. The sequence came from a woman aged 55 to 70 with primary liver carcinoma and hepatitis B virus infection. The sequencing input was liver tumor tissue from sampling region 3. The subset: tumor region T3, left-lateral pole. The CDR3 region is CIAQGAVTEAFF. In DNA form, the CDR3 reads TGCATCGCCCAGGGGGCGGTGACTGAAGCTTTCTTT.